This T cell receptor beta chain was observed in a study of regulatory T cells in long-lasting Graves disease. The V and J ends lost 2 bases and 1 base respectively, with 8 bases between them. CDR1 and CDR2 from the germline V gene are GTSNPN and SVGIG (reference sequence). CDR3 length: 13 amino acids. Through Arm-PCR of CDR3 regions and iRepertoire HTBI primers, TCR beta libraries were built. TCRdb ran MiXCR on the multiplex PCR reads and lists one entry per CDR3 protein. The sample shows a few hundred thousand distinct CDR3 sequences, around 22% of them seen only once. The time point is: persistent/refractory GD, antithyroid drugs over 5 years with positive TRAb. PBMCs were the source of the RNA used for TCR sequencing. Patients with Graves' disease were diagnosed by American Thyroid Association guidelines. It was an endocrinology department in Xi'an, China, that provided the patients. A blood draw put around 9 milliliters of peripheral blood into EDTA tubes.

The source of this sequence is a female donor with Graves disease. The sample here was peripheral blood mononuclear cells (PBMCs), taken when the disease was refractory, from a patient treated with antithyroid drugs. The J gene is TRBJ1-1, the V gene TRBV30; D uncertain. CDR3 sequence: CAWSKGGNTEAFF. CDR3 sequence (DNA): TGTGCCTGGAGTAAAGGCGGGAACACTGAAGCTTTCTTT.